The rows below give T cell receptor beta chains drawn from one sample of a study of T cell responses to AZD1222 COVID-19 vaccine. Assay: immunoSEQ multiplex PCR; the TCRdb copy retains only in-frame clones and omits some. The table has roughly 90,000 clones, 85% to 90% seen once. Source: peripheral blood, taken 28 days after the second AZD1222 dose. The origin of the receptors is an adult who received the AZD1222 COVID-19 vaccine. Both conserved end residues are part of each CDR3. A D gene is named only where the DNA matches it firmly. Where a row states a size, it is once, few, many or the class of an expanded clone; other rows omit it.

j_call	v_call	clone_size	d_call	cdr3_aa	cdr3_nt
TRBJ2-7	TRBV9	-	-	CASSPGHGVGDEQYF	TGTGCCAGCAGCCCGGGACACGGGGTAGGGGACGAGCAGTACTTC
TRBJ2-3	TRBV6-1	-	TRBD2	CASSEGETSGFTDTQYF	TGTGCCAGCAGTGAAGGCGAGACTAGCGGATTCACAGATACGCAGTATTTT
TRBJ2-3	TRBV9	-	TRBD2	CASSPKTSDGDTQYF	TGTGCCAGCAGCCCAAAGACTAGCGATGGAGATACGCAGTATTTT
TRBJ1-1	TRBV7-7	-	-	CASSRRVGTEAFF	TGTGCTAGCAGCCGCCGCGTGGGTACTGAAGCTTTCTTT
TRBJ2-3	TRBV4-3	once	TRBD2	CASSQEAGGRTDTQYF	TGCGCCAGCAGCCAAGAGGCGGGGGGGCGTACAGATACGCAGTATTTT
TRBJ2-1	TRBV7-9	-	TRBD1	CASCRWSTGNNERFF	TGTGCCAGCTGCCGATGGTCGACAGGGAACAATGAGCGGTTCTTC
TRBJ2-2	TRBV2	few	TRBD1	CASTTPGQGAWTGELFF	TGTGCCAGCACCACGCCTGGGCAGGGGGCGTGGACCGGGGAGCTGTTTTTT
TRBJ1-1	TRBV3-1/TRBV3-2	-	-	CASSRKGDTEAFF	TGTGCCAGCAGTAGGAAGGGGGACACTGAAGCTTTCTTT
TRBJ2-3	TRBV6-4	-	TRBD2	CASSGTSGDTDTQYF	TGTGCCAGCAGCGGGACTAGCGGAGACACAGATACGCAGTATTTT
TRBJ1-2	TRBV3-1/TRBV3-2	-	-	CASSQERRVGYTF	TGTGCCAGCAGCCAAGAGAGGAGGGTTGGCTACACCTTC
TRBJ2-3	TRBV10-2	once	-	CASTVGTGQRRAGRRGDTQYF	TGCGCCAGCACGGTTGGGACAGGACAAAGAAGAGCGGGAAGGAGAGGTGATACGCAGTATTTT
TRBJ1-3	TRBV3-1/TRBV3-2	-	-	CASRHNAGGNTIYF	TGTGCCAGCAGGCATAACGCGGGTGGAAACACCATATATTTT
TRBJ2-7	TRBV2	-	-	CASRRGLLMAYEQYF	TGTGCCAGCAGGAGGGGACTTTTGATGGCCTACGAGCAGTACTTC
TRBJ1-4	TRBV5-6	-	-	CASSFGANEKLFF	TGTGCCAGCAGCTTCGGGGCCAATGAAAAACTGTTTTTT
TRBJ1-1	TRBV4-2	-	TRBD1	CASSQAYRGRGHTEAFF	TGTGCCAGCAGCCAAGCGTACAGGGGGCGCGGTCACACTGAAGCTTTCTTT
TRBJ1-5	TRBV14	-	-	CASSQDSRGVTTLCGNSNQPQHF	TGTGCCAGCAGCCAAGATTCTAGGGGCGTCACGACCCTCTGTGGGAATAGCAATCAGCCCCAGCATTTT
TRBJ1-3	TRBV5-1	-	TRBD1	CASSFGQGGNTIYF	TGCGCCAGCAGCTTCGGACAGGGTGGAAACACCATATATTTT
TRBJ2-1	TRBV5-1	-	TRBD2	CASSSPTSGRADEQFF	TGCGCCAGCAGCTCTCCTACTAGCGGGAGGGCTGATGAGCAGTTCTTC
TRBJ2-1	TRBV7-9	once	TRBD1	CASSLDRGRYEQFF	TGTGCCAGCAGCTTAGACAGGGGGCGTTATGAGCAGTTCTTC
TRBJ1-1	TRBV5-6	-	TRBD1	CASSKGQRSNTEAFF	TGTGCCAGCAGCAAGGGACAGCGATCGAACACTGAAGCTTTCTTT
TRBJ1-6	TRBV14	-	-	CASSQGHRERPLHF	TGTGCCAGCAGCCAAGGCCACAGGGAAAGGCCCCTCCACTTT
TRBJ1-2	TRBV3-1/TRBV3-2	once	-	CASSLRQVDYGYTF	TGTGCCAGCAGCCTACGACAGGTCGACTATGGCTACACCTTC
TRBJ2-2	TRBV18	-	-	CASSPPATGPAGELFF	TGTGCCAGCTCACCACCCGCGACAGGACCAGCCGGGGAGCTGTTTTTT
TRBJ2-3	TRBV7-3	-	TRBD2	CASSPISGNTDTQYF	TGTGCCAGCAGCCCCATTAGCGGGAACACAGATACGCAGTATTTT
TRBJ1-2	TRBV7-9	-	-	CASSLQGTGYTF	TGTGCCAGCAGCCTACAGGGAACCGGCTACACCTTC
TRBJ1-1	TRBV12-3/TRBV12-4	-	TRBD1	CASSFQGGTEAFF	TGTGCCAGCAGTTTTCAGGGGGGTACTGAAGCTTTCTTT
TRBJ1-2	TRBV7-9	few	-	CASSYSGPNYGYTF	TGTGCCAGCTCCTACAGTGGACCTAACTATGGCTACACCTTC
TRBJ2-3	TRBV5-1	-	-	CASSLPKGQVSGDTQYF	TGCGCCAGCAGCTTGCCAAAGGGACAGGTTAGCGGGGATACGCAGTATTTT
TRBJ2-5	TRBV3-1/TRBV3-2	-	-	CASSQDARTWETQYF	TGTGCCAGCAGCCAAGACGCGAGAACCTGGGAGACCCAGTACTTC
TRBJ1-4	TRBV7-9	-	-	CASSVRDTNEKLFF	TGTGCCAGCAGCGTCCGGGACACTAATGAAAAACTGTTTTTT
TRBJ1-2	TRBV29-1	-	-	CSVERTNYGYTF	TGCAGCGTTGAACGGACTAACTATGGCTACACCTTC
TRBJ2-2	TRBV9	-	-	CASSAPGHNTGELFF	TGTGCCAGCAGCGCGCCGGGACATAACACCGGGGAGCTGTTTTTT
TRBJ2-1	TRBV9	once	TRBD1	CASSISGGKIGNEQFF	TGTGCCAGCAGCATCTCAGGGGGCAAGATAGGGAATGAGCAGTTCTTC
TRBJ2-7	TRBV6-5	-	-	CASSYSWGSPPHEQYF	TGTGCCAGCAGTTACTCATGGGGGAGCCCTCCCCACGAGCAGTACTTC
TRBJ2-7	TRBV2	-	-	CASSPYSYEQYF	TGTGCCAGCAGTCCTTACTCCTACGAGCAGTACTTC
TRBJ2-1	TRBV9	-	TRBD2	CASSEFPSGNLNEQFF	TGTGCCAGCAGCGAGTTTCCTAGCGGGAATTTAAATGAGCAGTTCTTC
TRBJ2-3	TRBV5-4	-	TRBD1	CASNRDRGQEDTQYF	TGTGCCAGCAACCGAGACAGGGGGCAGGAAGATACGCAGTATTTT
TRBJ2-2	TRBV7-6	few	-	CASSLVPAPSNTGELFF	TGTGCCAGCAGCTTAGTCCCAGCGCCCTCGAACACCGGGGAGCTGTTTTTT
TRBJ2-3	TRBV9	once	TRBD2	CASSVAGTITDTQYF	TGTGCCAGCAGCGTAGCTGGGACTATCACAGATACGCAGTATTTT
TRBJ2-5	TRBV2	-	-	CASTGRSLETQYF	TGTGCCAGCACGGGTAGATCCTTGGAGACCCAGTACTTC
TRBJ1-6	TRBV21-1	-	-	CASSRPLFRTSRGSPLHF	TGTGCCAGCAGCAGGCCCCTTTTCCGGACCTCTAGGGGTTCACCCCTCCACTTT
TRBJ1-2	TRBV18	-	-	CASSPAGLAVYGYTF	TGTGCCAGCTCACCAGCGGGGCTGGCGGTCTATGGCTACACCTTC
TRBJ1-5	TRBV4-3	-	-	CASSQDHSEGNQPQHF	TGCGCCAGCAGCCAAGATCATAGCGAGGGCAATCAGCCCCAGCATTTT
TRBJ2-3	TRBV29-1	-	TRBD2	CSVVRLASSTDTQYF	TGCAGCGTCGTACGACTAGCGAGTAGCACAGATACGCAGTATTTT
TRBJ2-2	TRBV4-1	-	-	CASSQGPQGSVKNTGELFF	TGCGCCAGCAGCCAAGGGCCACAGGGTTCCGTCAAGAACACCGGGGAGCTGTTTTTT
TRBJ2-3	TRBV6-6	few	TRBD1	CASTGQGTDTQYF	TGTGCCAGCACCGGACAGGGCACAGATACGCAGTATTTT
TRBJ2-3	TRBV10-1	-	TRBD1	CASSALTGHTDTQYF	TGCGCCAGCAGTGCACTGACAGGGCACACAGATACGCAGTATTTT
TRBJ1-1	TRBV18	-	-	CASSPEAGFNTEAFF	TGTGCCAGCTCACCAGAGGCAGGGTTTAACACTGAAGCTTTCTTT
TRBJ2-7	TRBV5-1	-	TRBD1	CASSLGTASSYEQYF	TGCGCCAGCAGCCTGGGGACAGCGAGCTCCTACGAGCAGTACTTC
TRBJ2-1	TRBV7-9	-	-	CASSLLRTDSPSYNEQFF	TGTGCCAGCAGCTTACTCCGGACAGATTCGCCCTCCTACAATGAGCAGTTCTTC
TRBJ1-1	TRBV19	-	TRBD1	CASSIDRDTEAFF	TGTGCCAGTAGTATTGACAGGGACACTGAAGCTTTCTTT
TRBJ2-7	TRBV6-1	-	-	CASSDHYEQYF	TGTGCCAGCAGTGACCACTACGAGCAGTACTTC
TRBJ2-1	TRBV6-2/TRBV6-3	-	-	CASSSALYNEQFF	TGTGCCAGCAGTTCGGCGCTATACAATGAGCAGTTCTTC